Below, 14 T cell receptor beta chains from the same sample are listed, as sequenced in a study of blood T cell repertoires in COVID-19. The assay was immunoSEQ multiplex PCR, and TCRdb's table has in-frame clones only and misses some. The sample shows 24,000 or so clones, less than 90% of them seen only once. The sample consisted of peripheral blood. Receptors were obtained from a human donor with acute or convalescent COVID-19. The donor label of this sample is uncertain.

The chain joins TRBV7-6 to TRBJ2-3, with 7 bases fitting TRBD2. V shed 1 base, J shed 3 bases, and the junction held 7 bases outside the gene matches. Germline V CDR1 and CDR2: SGHVS, FNYEAQ. This CDR3 contains 16 residues. This CDR3 is CASSLGAGAGTDTQYF. The CDR3 DNA is TGTGCCAGCAGCTTAGGCGCGGGAGCTGGGACAGATACGCAGTATTTT. Combining the CDR3 with reference TRBV7-6 and TRBJ2-3 gives the whole variable domain GAGVSQSPRYKVTKRGQDVALRCDPISGHVSLYWYRQALGQGPEFLTYFNYEAQQDKSGLPNDRFSAERPEGSISTLTIQRTEQRDSAMYRCASSLGAGAGTDTQYFGPGTRLTVL.

As regards this clone: A read error may produce the germline difference seen at one junction end. The chain links TRBV7-9 to TRBJ2-7, with 11 bases matching TRBD1. The CDR3 has 14 residues. In germline, CDR1 is SEHNR, CDR2 FQNEAQ (reference sequence). Written as DNA, the CDR3 is TGTGCCAGCACGACCGTGGGACAGGGGGTTTTGGCCAACTTC. Amino acid sequence: CASTTVGQGVLANF.

The genes are TRBV5-1 and TRBJ2-1; perhaps TRBD2 as D (5 bases). The V and J ends lost 2 bases and 0 bases respectively, with 9 bases between them. The germline V gene has CDR1 SGHRS and CDR2 YFSETQ. This CDR3 has 15 amino acids. CDR3 residues: CASSLPRDSYNEQFF. The DNA for the CDR3 is TGCGCCAGCAGCTTACCCCGGGACTCCTACAATGAGCAGTTCTTC.

With regard to this clone: Compared with germline, one end of the junction differs, possibly owing to a read error. The CDR3 coding sequence is TGTGCCAGCACCCAACGGGGTTCACCCCTCCACTTT. This codes for CASTQRGSPLHF. This sequence joins TRBV3-1 (or the pseudogene TRBV3-2) and TRBJ1-6; D is unclear. This CDR3 is 12 amino acids long. CDR1 LGHDT and CDR2 YNNKEL come from the germline V gene (reference sequence).

The J gene is TRBJ1-5, the V gene TRBV7-8; no clear D. The CDR3 is made up of 13 amino acids. V was cut by 6 bases and J by 0 bases, with 6 bases left in between. The germline CDR1 and CDR2 sequences are SGHVS and FQNEAQ. Here the CDR3 reads CASSFYSNQPQHF. DNA of the CDR3: TGTGCCAGCAGTTTTTATAGCAATCAGCCCCAGCATTTT.

This clone was found a few times. V and J are TRBV5-4 and TRBJ1-4; 8 nucleotides agree with TRBD1. J was trimmed by 4 bases and V by 4 bases; bases with no gene match: 6. The CDR3 length is 15 residues. Germline lookup yields CDR1 SGHNT and CDR2 YYREEE (reference sequence). The CDR3 region is CASSLQQGVNEKLFF. Written as DNA, the CDR3 is TGTGCCAGCAGCCTACAACAGGGGGTTAATGAAAAACTGTTTTTT.

The genes are TRBV10-3 and TRBJ2-5; D gene unclear. The germline gives CDR1 ENHRY, CDR2 SYGVKD. V was clipped by 6 bases and J by 5 bases, with 10 bases between them. The CDR3 contains 12 residues. CDR3 bases: TGTGCCATCAGCGCAGAAATGGAGACCCAGTACTTC. It is translated as CAISAEMETQYF.

The chain links TRBV15 to TRBJ1-3, with TRBD1 as a possible D gene (5 bases). The CDR3 is 16 residues long. V dropped 0 bases and J dropped 3 bases, with 12 bases sitting between them. The germline V gene has CDR1 LNHNV and CDR2 YYDKDF (reference sequence). CDR3 bases: TGTGCCACCAGCAGAGATCCGGGGGGAAATGGAAACACCATATATTTT. Protein sequence: CATSRDPGGNGNTIYF. The full variable domain, in which reference TRBV15 and TRBJ1-3 provide the parts outside the CDR3, is DAMVIQNPRYQVTQFGKPVTLSCSQTLNHNVMYWYQQKSSQAPKLLFHYYDKDFNNEADTPDNFQSRRPNTSFCFLDIRSPGLGDTAMYLCATSRDPGGNGNTIYFGEGSWLTVV.

V and J are TRBV7-2 and TRBJ1-1, with TRBD1 matching over 11 bases. J gave up 11 bases and V 0 bases, and 8 bases lay outside the gene matches. The CDR3 extends over 15 amino acids. Per the germline V gene, CDR1 is SGHTA and CDR2 is FQGNSA. The CDR3 here is CASSLAGQGALWAFF. The CDR3 DNA follows: TGTGCCAGCAGCTTAGCCGGACAGGGGGCGCTTTGGGCTTTCTTT.

The chain employs TRBV7-3 and TRBJ2-7; TRBD1 agrees at 8 bases. Germline loops: CDR1 SGHTA, CDR2 FQGTGA. The CDR3 spans 13 residues. After removal of 5 bases from V and 9 bases from J, the junction contained 9 bases not matched to a gene. The DNA of the CDR3 is TGTGCCAGCAGCATTCAAGACAGGGGACGGCAGTACTTC. Residues: CASSIQDRGRQYF.

As DNA, the CDR3 is TGTGCCAGCAGCCCGTGGACAGCCGATAGCAATCAGCCCCAGCATTTT. Amino acid sequence: CASSPWTADSNQPQHF. The chain is built from TRBV7-8 and TRBJ1-5; D perhaps matches TRBD1 (6 bases). CDR3 length: 16 residues. V gave up 5 bases and J gave up 0 bases, with 14 bases separating them. Germline CDR1 and CDR2: SGHVS and FQNEAQ.

This chain joins TRBV30 and TRBJ1-6; 8 bases fit TRBD1. J gave up 5 bases and V 8 bases, and 5 bases lay outside the gene matches. The CDR3 loop spans 13 amino acids. Per germline, CDR1 GTSNPN and CDR2 SVGIG (reference sequence). The CDR3 region has the DNA TGTGCCAGAAAGACAGGGGATAATTCACCCCTCCACTTT. Translation gives CARKTGDNSPLHF.

Details on this clone: The sample contains more than one DNA sequence encoding this CDR3. The chain has TRBV27 and TRBJ2-3; TRBD2 matches at 11 bases. The CDR3 runs 18 residues. Germline trimming cut 0 bases from V and 3 bases from J; bases unmatched to any gene: 8. Germline loops: CDR1 MNHEY, CDR2 SMNVEV (reference sequence). CDR3 sequence reads: CASSLSAVSGGGTDTQYF. The CDR3 DNA reads TGTGCCAGCAGTTTATCGGCGGTTAGCGGGGGGGGGACAGATACGCAGTATTTT.

DNA for the CDR3: TGTGCCAGCAGTTACGAGCGGGGGGGCCCCACCGGGGAGCTGTTTTTT. This gives the protein CASSYERGGPTGELFF. The chain uses TRBV6-6 and TRBJ2-2; 10 bases are shared with TRBD2. J gave up 4 bases and V 2 bases, and 4 bases lay outside the gene matches. The CDR3 consists of 16 residues. The germline gives CDR1 MNHNY, CDR2 SVGAGI (reference sequence).